A single TCR beta chain is shown here with its context. Via MiXCR, TCRdb re-called the multiplex PCR reads, giving one row per CDR3 protein. The sample yields under 35,000 distinct CDR3 sequences, about 63% seen once. CDR1 is SGHTA, CDR2 FQGNSA, per germline. Unmatched junction bases numbered 9, after V lost 4 bases and J lost 6 bases. The CDR3 runs 14 residues. The data derive from a study of breast tumors, draining lymph nodes, adjacent tissues. This rearrangement joins TRBV7-2 to TRBJ2-7; 7 positions match TRBD2. The receptor's source is a female donor with breast cancer. Some clones in this sample may be carry-over from other donors' samples. Sequenced: breast tumor tissue. The CDR3 DNA reads as TGTGCCAGCAGCTCCTTGGGGGGGAACAGCGAGCAGTACTTC. Amino acid sequence: CASSSLGGNSEQYF.